A single T cell receptor (beta chain) is shown here with its context. What it binds is unknown. The entry originates in a study of OX40 agonist ivuxolimab in advanced cancers. Study summary: Dose-escalation subjects each had hepatocellular carcinoma, melanoma, renal cell or head and neck cancer. Participants could have had prior anti-PD-1, anti-PD-L1 or anti-CTLA-4 therapy, and 40% had some. General study points: Doses of 0.1 to 3.0 mg/kg were accompanied by clonal expansion of CD4+ and CD8+ blood T cells by week 6. Expanded clones tended on average to be more numerous among CD8+ T cells than CD4+.

Using immunoSEQ multiplex PCR, the repertoire was profiled, and TCRdb retains in-frame clones only, with some absent. This sample has around 140,000 clones, with 90% found just once. Looked up from germline, CDR1 is SQVTM and CDR2 is ANQGSEA. The CDR3 runs to 12 residues. Trimming left V 4 bases short and J 6 bases short, with 13 bases between. Sample: CD4+ or CD8+ T cells sorted from blood, taken in a trial of the OX40 agonist ivuxolimab. The V call is TRBV29-1, the J call TRBJ2-7; unclear D gene. The clonotype comes from an adult with an advanced solid tumor such as melanoma, head and neck, liver or kidney cancer. The CDR3 loop is CSVVVVAREQYF. The CDR3, as DNA: TGCAGCGTTGTCGTGGTTGCTCGCGAGCAGTACTTC.